The TCR beta chain under discussion was sequenced for a study of T cells in Graves' hyperthyroidism and ophthalmopathy. This clonotype appeared many times. Its specificity is unknown. Findings and caveats of the study: Clonotypes that were expanded in thyroid above 0.001 mostly appeared in blood too.

Deletions cut 5 bases from V and 0 bases from J, with 11 bases between. This CDR3 spans 14 amino acids. Germline loops: CDR1 SEHNR, CDR2 FQNEAQ (reference sequence). TCR beta CDR3 regions were amplified from RNA. The HTBI primer set was used in a first-round RT-PCR of the TCR CDR3. TCRdb processed the multiplex PCR reads anew with MiXCR; each CDR3 protein has one entry. The sample has 390,000 or so distinct CDR3 sequences, 14% to 15% seen once. The gene calls are TRBV7-9 and TRBJ2-7; perhaps TRBD1 as D (6 bases). Specimen: blood. This receptor was taken from a man between 18 and 35 years old with Graves' ophthalmopathy. The CDR3 loop is CASSTGQLSYEQYF. The CDR3 DNA sequence: TGTGCCAGCAGCACCGGACAGCTCTCCTACGAGCAGTACTTC.